Following are 3 T cell receptor beta chains from one sample sequenced in a study of shared clonotypes between healthy human individuals. Assay: immunoSEQ multiplex PCR; the TCRdb copy retains only in-frame clones and omits some. Of roughly 2.2 million clones listed, about nine tenths are singletons. Specimen: naive CD4+ T cells from PBMCs. The subset was: CD45RA+ positively selected. Source of these receptors: a man younger than 35 in good health. Some clones in this sample may be carry-over from other donors' samples.

The CDR3 is CASRGQKNQPQHF. CDR3 nucleotides: TGTGCCAGCAGGGGACAGAAGAATCAGCCCCAGCATTTT. J is TRBJ1-5 and V is TRBV6-1; the match to TRBD1 covers 7 bases. CDR1 MNHNS and CDR2 SASEGT come from the germline V gene. CDR3 length: 13 residues. V gave up 6 bases and J gave up 4 bases; unmatched junction bases: 3.

The J gene is TRBJ2-1, the V gene TRBV10-3, with TRBD2 as a possible D gene (6 bases). V gave up 4 bases and J gave up 10 bases, with 17 bases separating them. This CDR3 is built from 14 residues. Germline assignment: CDR1 ENHRY and CDR2 SYGVKD. The chain's CDR3 is CAISALASKQEQFF. The DNA of the CDR3 is TGTGCCATCAGTGCACTAGCCTCCAAACAGGAGCAGTTCTTC.

This rearrangement joins TRBV23-1 to TRBJ1-1; D unclear. TRBV23-1 is marked as an open reading frame, function uncertain. This CDR3 comprises 20 residues. V lost 2 bases, J lost 5 bases, and 30 bases lay in between. CDR3 in DNA: TGCGCCAGCAGTCAAGGGCCGACTAAAGGGATCGTTGGTTCGCGGACTGAAGCTTTCTTT. Its protein is CASSQGPTKGIVGSRTEAFF.